Presented here are 25 T cell receptor beta chains from one specimen sequenced in a study of T cell changes during pregnancy in multiple sclerosis. Here immunoSEQ multiplex PCR was the method, and the copy in TCRdb shows in-frame clones only, minus some. The table lists 65,000 to 90,000 clones, approximately 91% of them singletons. The sequences come from peripheral blood, collected in the first trimester of pregnancy. The receptors were gathered from a female donor with multiple sclerosis, enrolled in a pregnancy study.

The chain joins TRBV6-1 to TRBJ1-3, with 7 positions matching TRBD1. V shed 8 bases and J 0 bases; nucleotides not matched to a gene: 7. The CDR3 is 15 residues long. Germline V lookup: CDR1 MNHNS, CDR2 SASEGT. The CDR3 nucleotides read TGTGCCAGCCGGACTGGGACAGTCTCTGGAAACACCATATATTTT. It is translated as CASRTGTVSGNTIYF.

The chain links TRBV9 to TRBJ2-2, with TRBD2 as a possible D gene (7 bases). The CDR3 has 15 amino acids. V lost 0 bases, J lost 6 bases, and 12 bases lay in between. Per germline, CDR1 SGDLS and CDR2 YYNGEE. DNA for the CDR3: TGTGCCAGCAGCGTAGCTGGGGGGGCCGCCGGGGAGCTGTTTTTT. Its protein is CASSVAGGAAGELFF.

This chain connects TRBV7-9 to TRBJ2-7, with TRBD2 as a possible D gene (6 bases). The V end was cut by 4 bases, the J end by 0 bases, with 16 bases between. CDR3 length: 16 residues. The germline CDR1 and CDR2 sequences are SEHNR and FQNEAQ (reference sequence). The CDR3 reads CASSYYRDLRSYEQYF. The CDR3 nucleotides read TGTGCCAGCAGCTACTACCGGGACTTACGCTCCTACGAGCAGTACTTC.

The chain has TRBV9 and TRBJ1-2; 7 nucleotides line up with TRBD1. This CDR3 has 15 amino acids. Germline-derived CDR1 and CDR2 are SGDLS and YYNGEE. V was clipped by 2 bases and J by 4 bases; unmatched bases: 8. The DNA of the CDR3 is TGTGCCAGCAGCGTCGAGCTTTCAGGGGGCTATGGCTACACCTTC. Its protein product is CASSVELSGGYGYTF.

V usage is TRBV19 and J usage is TRBJ2-4, with D possibly TRBD1 on 6 matching bases. Trimming shortened V by 5 bases and J by 0 bases, and 17 bases separated the two germline ends. The CDR3 covers 17 residues. Looked up from germline, CDR1 is LNHDA and CDR2 is SQIVND (reference sequence). In DNA, the CDR3 is TGTGCCAGTAGTCTTACACAGGGTAGGATAGCCAAAAACATTCAGTACTTC. This sequence encodes CASSLTQGRIAKNIQYF.

This chain uses TRBV19 with TRBJ2-3; 7 nucleotides line up with TRBD1. The CDR3 is 14 amino acids. Trimming removed 7 bases from V and 4 bases from J; junction bases left unmatched: 8. Germline loops: CDR1 LNHDA, CDR2 SQIVND (reference sequence). CDR3 nucleotide sequence: TGTGCCAGTAATGACAGGGTCACGGCAGATACGCAGTATTTT. It translates to CASNDRVTADTQYF.

With respect to this clone: One end of the junction varies from germline; a read error may be responsible. The rearrangement links TRBV6-5 to TRBJ2-5, with 11 positions matching TRBD1. Germline V gene lookup returns CDR1 MNHEY and CDR2 SVGAGI. The CDR3 is 16 residues long. CDR3 nucleotide sequence: TGTGCCAGCACTTACGGACAGGGGGCCATCCAAGAGACCCAGTACTTC. Amino acids: CASTYGQGAIQETQYF.

J is TRBJ2-5 and V is TRBV19; 16 bases are shared with TRBD2. The CDR3 is made up of 16 amino acids. The germline V gene has CDR1 LNHDA and CDR2 SQIVND (reference sequence). J lost 10 bases, V lost 5 bases, and 10 bases had no gene match. CDR3 region: CASSERRGLAGGIQYF. CDR3 DNA: TGTGCCAGTAGTGAGAGGAGGGGACTAGCGGGAGGGATCCAGTACTTC.

The chain recombines TRBV7-2 with TRBJ2-3; 7 positions match TRBD1. This CDR3 comprises 14 residues. Germline lookup yields CDR1 SGHTA and CDR2 FQGNSA. The ends lost 5 bases at V and 5 bases at J; junction bases unmatched: 7. The CDR3 DNA reads as TGTGCCAGCAGCCTACGACAGGGTGGAGATACGCAGTATTTT. Translated: CASSLRQGGDTQYF. The full variable domain, completed using reference TRBV7-2 and TRBJ2-3, is GAGVSQSPSNKVTEKGKDVELRCDPISGHTALYWYRQSLGQGLEFLIYFQGNSAPDKSGLPSDRFSAERTGGSVSTLTIQRTQQEDSAVYLCASSLRQGGDTQYFGPGTRLTVL.

DNA for the CDR3: TGTGCCTGGGGACACAGCTCCTATAATTCACCCCTCCACTTT. Its translation: CAWGHSSYNSPLHF. The gene calls are TRBV30 and TRBJ1-6, with D possibly matching TRBD1 (5 bases). The germline V gene has CDR1 GTSNPN and CDR2 SVGIG (reference sequence). The germline V and J ends were trimmed by 5 bases and 0 bases, with 8 bases remaining between them. The CDR3 is 14 residues long.

The V call is TRBV6-6, the J call TRBJ1-4; 9 bases agree with TRBD1. V dropped 6 bases and J dropped 5; count of bases not matched to a gene: 4. Germline loops: CDR1 MNHNY, CDR2 SVGAGI (reference sequence). The CDR3 is 14 residues long. The CDR3 DNA sequence: TGTGCCAGCAGAGACAGGGGGGGGAATGAAAAACTGTTTTTT. Its translation is CASRDRGGNEKLFF.

The chain recombines TRBV7-3 with TRBJ2-3, with 10 bases identical to TRBD2. V was pared by 5 bases and J by 1 base, with 9 bases of the junction left unmatched. CDR1 and CDR2 from the germline V gene are SGHTA and FQGTGA. The CDR3 is made up of 17 amino acids. CDR3 in amino acids: CASSPQRLAGGTDTQYF. CDR3 bases: TGTGCCAGCAGCCCGCAAAGACTAGCGGGTGGCACAGATACGCAGTATTTT.

The chain is built from TRBV6-5 and TRBJ2-3; 14 bases align to TRBD2. J was trimmed by 5 bases and V by 0 bases; bases with no gene match: 1. The CDR3 sequence is 16 residues long. CDR1 and CDR2 (germline): MNHEY, SVGAGI. CDR3: CASSYSGTSGGDTQYF. The CDR3 DNA follows: TGTGCCAGCAGTTACTCGGGGACTAGCGGGGGAGATACGCAGTATTTT.

The CDR3 coding sequence is TGTGCCATCAGGGGACAGGTTAATGAAAAACTGTTTTTT. This translates into CAIRGQVNEKLFF. The chain combines TRBV10-3 with TRBJ1-4; TRBD1 matches 8 bases. Trimming cost V 6 bases and J 4 bases; bases outside gene matches: 1. This CDR3 contains 13 residues. Per germline, CDR1 ENHRY and CDR2 SYGVKD.

This sequence joins TRBV25-1 and TRBJ1-1, with D maybe TRBD1 (5 bases). The CDR3 is 15 residues long. From germline, CDR1 is MGHDK and CDR2 SYGVNS. V was cut by 5 bases and J by 4 bases, with 17 bases left in between. Written as DNA, the CDR3 is TGTGCCAGCAGTCGAATTAGGCAGGGAGGCACTGAAGCTTTCTTT. This translates into CASSRIRQGGTEAFF.

To note about this clone: Compared with germline, one end of the junction differs, possibly owing to a read error. V gene TRBV28 combines with J gene TRBJ2-3; D might be TRBD2 (6 bases). Germline-derived CDR1 and CDR2 are MDHEN and SYDVKM. The CDR3 covers 15 residues. CDR3 in DNA: TGTGCCAGCAGTTTACGTAGCGGAGTATCAGATCCGCAGTATTTT. It specifies CASSLRSGVSDPQYF.

The V call is TRBV5-1, the J call TRBJ1-1; perhaps TRBD1 as D (6 bases). The CDR3 consists of 14 residues. Germline CDR1 reads SGHRS; CDR2 reads YFSETQ. V shed 4 bases and J shed 2 bases, with 12 bases lying between them. CDR3 sequence: CASSSNRVNTEAFF. The CDR3 nucleotides are TGCGCCAGCAGCAGCAACAGGGTAAACACTGAAGCTTTCTTT.

The J gene is TRBJ1-3, the V gene TRBV4-1; tentative D call: TRBD1 (6 bases). V lost 2 bases and J 4 bases, leaving 12 bases between the germline ends. The length of the CDR3 is 15 residues. The V gene's germline CDR1 is MGHRA and CDR2 YSYEKL. CDR3 sequence reads: CASSQPSGVGNTIYF. The CDR3 coding sequence is TGCGCCAGCAGCCAACCCTCAGGGGTCGGAAACACCATATATTTT.

V is TRBV10-3 and J is TRBJ2-1; possibly TRBD2 for D (5 bases). Germline V gene data show CDR1 as ENHRY and CDR2 as SYGVKD. V was cut by 5 bases and J by 5 bases, with 13 bases left in between. CDR3 length equals 14 residues. CDR3 DNA: TGTGCCATCAGTTCCCTAGCAGCCCACAATGAGCAGTTCTTC. Translating it yields CAISSLAAHNEQFF.

The rearrangement uses TRBV6-1 and TRBJ2-7, with 11 nucleotides matching TRBD1. Trimming at V came to 6 bases and at J to 3 bases, leaving 7 bases not matched to a gene. The CDR3 sequence is 15 residues long. The germline gives CDR1 MNHNS, CDR2 SASEGT. This chain's CDR3 is CASRHPGQGGYEQYF. CDR3 coding DNA: TGTGCCAGCAGACACCCGGGACAGGGGGGCTACGAGCAGTACTTC.

Regarding this clone: Other DNA sequences of this sample code for an identical CDR3. The chain has TRBV28 and TRBJ1-5; 9 bases fit TRBD1. V shed 6 bases, J shed 4 bases, and the junction held 4 bases outside the gene matches. Germline assignment: CDR1 MDHEN and CDR2 SYDVKM. The CDR3 is made up of 14 amino acids. CDR3 nucleotide sequence: TGTGCCAGCAGCTATGGGACAGGGAATCAGCCCCAGCATTTT. Amino acids: CASSYGTGNQPQHF.

This chain connects TRBV4-3 to TRBJ2-1; TRBD2 aligns across 9 bases. The CDR3 is made up of 17 amino acids. V lost 5 bases, J lost 7 bases, and 15 bases stayed unmatched. CDR1 and CDR2 from the germline V gene are LGHNA and YSLEER. The CDR3: CASSASMAGGLLNEQFF. In DNA form, the CDR3 reads TGCGCCAGCAGCGCCTCAATGGCGGGGGGGCTTTTGAATGAGCAGTTCTTC.

The J gene is TRBJ2-5, the V gene TRBV9; maybe TRBD2 (6 bases). This CDR3 has 14 residues. V shed 0 bases and J shed 4 bases, with 10 bases lying between them. Per the germline V gene, CDR1 is SGDLS and CDR2 is YYNGEE. CDR3 protein: CASSVGLGGETQYF. The CDR3, as DNA: TGTGCCAGCAGCGTAGGTCTCGGGGGAGAGACCCAGTACTTC.

V and J are TRBV6-5 and TRBJ1-1; D is perhaps TRBD1 (5 bases). The CDR3 spans 13 residues. V shed 6 bases and J shed 0 bases, with 8 bases lying between them. CDR1 MNHEY and CDR2 SVGAGI come from the germline V gene. CDR3 amino acids: CASSPTVNTEAFF. The CDR3, as DNA: TGTGCCAGCAGCCCGACAGTGAACACTGAAGCTTTCTTT.

The gene calls are TRBV29-1 and TRBJ2-3, with 9 bases matching TRBD2. Trimming removed 5 bases from V and 2 bases from J; junction bases left unmatched: 5. This CDR3 comprises 14 residues. Germline CDR1 is SQVTM and CDR2 is ANQGSEA. CDR3 region: CSVRIAGATDTQYF. As DNA, the CDR3 is TGCAGCGTTAGGATAGCGGGGGCCACAGATACGCAGTATTTT.